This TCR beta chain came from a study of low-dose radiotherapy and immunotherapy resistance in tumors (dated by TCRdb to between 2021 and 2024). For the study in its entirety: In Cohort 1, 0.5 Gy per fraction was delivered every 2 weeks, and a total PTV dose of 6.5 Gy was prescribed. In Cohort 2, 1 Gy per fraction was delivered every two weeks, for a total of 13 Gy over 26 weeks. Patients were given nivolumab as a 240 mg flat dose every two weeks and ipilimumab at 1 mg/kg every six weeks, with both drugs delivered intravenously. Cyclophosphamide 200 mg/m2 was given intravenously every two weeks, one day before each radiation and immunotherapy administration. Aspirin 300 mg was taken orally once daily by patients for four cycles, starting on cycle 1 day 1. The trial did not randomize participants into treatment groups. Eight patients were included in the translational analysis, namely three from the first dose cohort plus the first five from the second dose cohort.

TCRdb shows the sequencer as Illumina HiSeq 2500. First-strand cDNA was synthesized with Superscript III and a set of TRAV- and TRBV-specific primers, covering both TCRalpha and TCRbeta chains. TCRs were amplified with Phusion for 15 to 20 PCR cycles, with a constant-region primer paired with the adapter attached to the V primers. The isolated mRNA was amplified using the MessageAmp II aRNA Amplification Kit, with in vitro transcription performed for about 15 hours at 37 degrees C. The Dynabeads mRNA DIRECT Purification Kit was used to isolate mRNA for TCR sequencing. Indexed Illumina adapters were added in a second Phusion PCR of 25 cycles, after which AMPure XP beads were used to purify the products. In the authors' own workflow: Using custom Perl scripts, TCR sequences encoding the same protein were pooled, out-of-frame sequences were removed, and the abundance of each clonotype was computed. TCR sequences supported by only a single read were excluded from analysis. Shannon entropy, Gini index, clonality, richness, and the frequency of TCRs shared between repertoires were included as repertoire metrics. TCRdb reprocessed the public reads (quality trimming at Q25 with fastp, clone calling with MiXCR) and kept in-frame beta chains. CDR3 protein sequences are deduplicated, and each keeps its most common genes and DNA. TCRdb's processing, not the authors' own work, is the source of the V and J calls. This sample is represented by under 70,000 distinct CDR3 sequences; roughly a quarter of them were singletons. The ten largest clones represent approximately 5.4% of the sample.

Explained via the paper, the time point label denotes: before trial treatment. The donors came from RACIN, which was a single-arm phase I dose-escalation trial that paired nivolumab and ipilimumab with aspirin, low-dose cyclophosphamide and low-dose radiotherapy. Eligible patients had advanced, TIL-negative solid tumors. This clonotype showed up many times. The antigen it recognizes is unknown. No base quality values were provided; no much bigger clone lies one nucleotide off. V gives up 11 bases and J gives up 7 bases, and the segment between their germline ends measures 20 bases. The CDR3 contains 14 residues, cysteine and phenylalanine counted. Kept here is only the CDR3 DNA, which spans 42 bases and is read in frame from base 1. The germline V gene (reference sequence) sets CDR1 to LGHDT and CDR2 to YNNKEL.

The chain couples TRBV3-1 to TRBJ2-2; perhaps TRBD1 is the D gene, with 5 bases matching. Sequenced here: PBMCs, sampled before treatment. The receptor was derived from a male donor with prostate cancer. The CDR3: CASKYQGIGGELFF. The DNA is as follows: TGTGCCTCAAAGTACCAGGGAATCGGCGGGGAGCTGTTTTTT. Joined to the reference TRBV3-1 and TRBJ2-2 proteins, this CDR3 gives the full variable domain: DTAVSQTPKYLVTQMGNDKSIKCEQNLGHDTMYWYKQDSKKFLKIMFSYNNKELIINETVPNRFSPKSPDKAHLNLHINSLELGDSAVYFCASKYQGIGGELFFGEGSRLTVL.